This T cell receptor (beta chain) was sequenced during a study of shared clonotypes between healthy human individuals. Study-wide results and caveats: Represented diversity (both genetic and exposure-history) was limited by the small number of donors. When naive CD4 clonotypes were compared across several donors, 5% to 5.5% were shared.

With respect to this clone: The antigen remains undetermined.

Data came from immunoSEQ multiplex PCR; TCRdb stores just in-frame clones and leaves some out. In the table there are about 340,000 clones, more than 60% of which are singletons. CDR3 length equals 16 residues. Germline loops: CDR1 MNHNY, CDR2 SVGAGI (reference sequence). The junction had 12 bases not matched to a gene; V was cut back by 7 bases and J by 2 bases. The chain links TRBV6-6 to TRBJ2-3; 7 nucleotides line up with TRBD1. This TCR was sampled from a man aged 25-45 years in good health. The sequencing sample was made of memory CD4+ T cells sorted from blood. Specified subset: CD45RA-negative fraction. CDR3 DNA sequence: TGTGCCAGCAACGCCCACAGGGGCCGGGTCACAGATACGCAGTATTTT. Protein product: CASNAHRGRVTDTQYF.